The clone carrying this T cell receptor beta chain was observed a single time. What it binds is unknown. This entry comes from a study of OX40 agonist ivuxolimab in advanced cancers. Study-level findings and limits: Antigen specificity of clonally expanded peripheral T cells was not established. More expanded clones were seen, on average, in CD8+ T cells than in CD4+. At 0.1 to 3.0 mg/kg, CD4+ and CD8+ blood T cells expanded clonally by week 6.

Sequencing used immunoSEQ multiplex PCR; TCRdb keeps in-frame clones, though not all of them. The data show 74,000 or so clones, with more than 80% seen just once and less than 2.5% held by the top ten. Germline V CDR1 and CDR2: MNHNY, SVGAGI (reference sequence). CDR3 length: 13 residues. The V and J ends lost 5 bases and 2 bases respectively, with 10 bases between them. The chain has TRBV6-6 and TRBJ2-7; D unclear. Here the sequenced sample was CD4+ or CD8+ T cells sorted from blood, taken in a trial of the OX40 agonist ivuxolimab. This TCR was recovered from an adult with an advanced solid tumor such as melanoma, head and neck, liver or kidney cancer. The CDR3 nucleotides read TGTGCCAGCAGTCGGGTCGCAGCCTACGAGCAGTACTTC. It codes for CASSRVAAYEQYF.